Listed below are T cell receptor beta chains from one sample, sequenced in a study of blood T cell repertoires in COVID-19. Profiled with immunoSEQ multiplex PCR; TCRdb holds only in-frame clones, not every one. The repertoire holds 20,000 to 25,000 clones, around 85% seen once, with under 10% in the top ten. Material: peripheral blood. The origin of the receptors is a human donor with active COVID-19. The donor label of this sample is uncertain. CDR3s include the opening cysteine and the closing phenylalanine or tryptophan. D genes are given only for firm matches. Clone size appears in some rows only: once, few, many, or a class for an expanded clone.

j_call v_call d_call clone_size cdr3_aa cdr3_nt
TRBJ2-7 TRBV5-1 NA NA CASGGTDPYEQYF TGCGCCAGCGGAGGGACGGACCCCTACGAGCAGTACTTC
TRBJ1-3 TRBV9 NA once CASSESGHPGNTIYF TGTGCCAGCAGCGAATCGGGACACCCTGGAAACACCATATATTTT
TRBJ2-5 TRBV7-8 TRBD1 NA CASSFSGTGRETQYF TGTGCCAGCAGCTTCTCCGGGACAGGGAGAGAGACCCAGTACTTC
TRBJ2-3 TRBV3-1/TRBV3-2 NA NA CASSPGTGWTDTQYF TGTGCCAGCAGCCCGGGGACTGGATGGACAGATACGCAGTATTTT
TRBJ2-3 TRBV19 NA NA CASSRLGEADTQYF TGTGCCAGTAGTAGGTTAGGGGAAGCAGATACGCAGTATTTT
TRBJ2-3 TRBV27 NA few CASSLARASTDTQYF TGTGCCAGCAGTTTGGCGCGGGCTAGCACAGATACGCAGTATTTT
TRBJ2-1 TRBV6-5 TRBD1 NA CASSYSDRGPYNEQFF TGTGCCAGCAGTTACTCTGACAGGGGCCCCTACAATGAGCAGTTCTTC
TRBJ2-3 TRBV9 NA NA CASSVELRENTDTQYF TGTGCCAGCAGCGTAGAGTTGAGGGAGAACACAGATACGCAGTATTTT
TRBJ1-2 TRBV14 NA once CASSQGGGYGYTF TGTGCCAGCAGCCAAGGGGGAGGGTATGGCTACACCTTC
TRBJ2-1 TRBV4-3 NA NA CASSQDLGEPRYNEQFF TGCGCCAGCAGCCAAGATCTAGGTGAGCCCCGTTACAATGAGCAGTTCTTC
TRBJ1-2 TRBV19 NA NA CAVGDNGFGYTF TGTGCCGTGGGAGACAACGGGTTTGGCTACACCTTC
TRBJ2-3 TRBV5-6 TRBD2 NA CASSWGLAGGGHTQYF TGTGCCAGCAGCTGGGGACTAGCGGGAGGGGGCCATACGCAGTATTTT
TRBJ1-2 TRBV29-1 TRBD1 once CSVTTGGKGGYTF TGCAGCGTTACAACAGGGGGCAAAGGAGGCTACACCTTC
TRBJ1-3 TRBV7-9 NA few CASSYRNRDTIYF TGTGCCAGCAGCTACAGGAACCGTGACACCATATATTTT
TRBJ2-1 TRBV9 NA few CASSVRDISYNEQFF TGTGCCAGCAGCGTAAGAGATATCTCCTACAATGAGCAGTTCTTC